These T cell receptor beta chains were read from a single sample in a study of T cells in Graves' hyperthyroidism and ophthalmopathy. TCRdb recomputed calls from the multiplex PCR reads with MiXCR, one row per CDR3 protein. This table holds fewer than 350,000 distinct CDR3 sequences, about an eighth found once. Sequencing used blood. All receptors come from a woman in her 40s with Graves' hyperthyroidism. Each CDR3 is given with its conserved first and last residue. A D gene is named only where the DNA matches it firmly. Size values are once, few and many counts, or a class for expanded clones, and some rows have none.

NA	NA	16	TRBV7-2	TRBJ1-3	TGTGCCAGCAGCTTAGCCTTCGGGGCTTCTGGAAACACCATATATTTT	CASSLAFGASGNTIYF
many	NA	14	TRBV10-3	TRBJ1-2	TGTGCCACCCTCGGCGCAGTTGTCGGCTATGGCTACACCTTC	CATLGAVVGYGYTF
many	NA	15	TRBV6-1	TRBJ1-3	TGTGCCAGTAGCCCAACCGGGACTCTCGGAAACACCATATATTTT	CASSPTGTLGNTIYF
NA	NA	12	TRBV7-9	TRBJ1-2	TGTGCCAGCAGCTTCAACCCCTATGGCTACACCTTC	CASSFNPYGYTF
many	NA	15	TRBV4-2	TRBJ1-1	TGTGCCAGCAGCCAAGATCTGGGGAGTGGCACTGAAGCTTTCTTT	CASSQDLGSGTEAFF
few	NA	10	TRBV6-1	TRBJ1-1	TGTGCCAGCAGTTCCCTGGTTGCTTTCTTT	CASSSLVAFF
many	TRBD2	17	TRBV6-6	TRBJ2-1	TGTGCCAGCAGTTACGACGGGGGACTAGCGGGAGGGCCGGGGCAGTTCTTC	CASSYDGGLAGGPGQFF
many	TRBD2	15	TRBV2	TRBJ2-5	TGTGCCAGTAGACTAGCGGGGGCTATAGCAGAGACCCAGTACTTC	CASRLAGAIAETQYF
NA	TRBD2	15	TRBV20-1	TRBJ2-2	TGCAGTGCCACTCCACTAGCGGGAAATCCCGGGGAGGTGTTTTTT	CSATPLAGNPGEVFF
NA	NA	14	TRBV3-1	TRBJ1-4	TGTGCCAGCAGCCACGGCGGGGGAGGTGGAAAACTGTTTTTT	CASSHGGGGGKLFF
many	NA	16	TRBV28	TRBJ2-7	TGTGCCAGCAGTTTATTGGGGGAACAAAGCTCCTACGAGCAGTACTTC	CASSLLGEQSSYEQYF
many	NA	13	TRBV10-3	TRBJ1-5	TGTGCCATCAGTGAAACAGTCGTACAGCCCCAGCATTTT	CAISETVVQPQHF
many	TRBD2	16	TRBV7-2	TRBJ2-3	TGTGCCAGCAGCGCCACTAGCGGGAGTGGCACAGATACGCAGTATTTT	CASSATSGSGTDTQYF
many	NA	18	TRBV27	TRBJ1-3	TGTGCCAGCAGTCCCTGGAATGATCAGGACTACTCTGGAAACACCATATATTTT	CASSPWNDQDYSGNTIYF
NA	NA	12	TRBV30	TRBJ2-2	TGTGCCTGGAAACAGTTTCCCGGGGAGCTGTTTTTT	CAWKQFPGELFF
many	NA	16	TRBV7-9	TRBJ1-1	TGTGCCAGCAACCAGGGACGGAACCGCATGAACACTGAAGCTTTCTTT	CASNQGRNRMNTEAFF
many	TRBD1	15	TRBV2	TRBJ1-1	TGTGCCAGCAGTTCACAGGGGGCCATGAACACTGAAGCTTTCTTT	CASSSQGAMNTEAFF
many	TRBD1	16	TRBV10-3	TRBJ2-7	TGTGCCATCAGTGGGGGGCAGGGGGCCAATTCGTACGAGCAGTACTTC	CAISGGQGANSYEQYF
many	TRBD2	15	TRBV28	TRBJ2-1	TGTGCCAGCAGTCCCCGGACTAGCGGGAGGAATGAGCAGTTCTTC	CASSPRTSGRNEQFF
many	NA	13	TRBV11-3	TRBJ2-1	TGTGCCAGCAGCTTAGATCGGGCCAATGAGCAGTTCTTC	CASSLDRANEQFF
few	TRBD1	13	TRBV20-1	TRBJ1-2	TGCAGTGCTTGGATACAGGGGGCTAGGGACTACACCTTC	CSAWIQGARDYTF
many	NA	12	TRBV18	TRBJ1-4	TGTGCCAGCTCACCGGCTAATGAAAAACTGTTTTTT	CASSPANEKLFF